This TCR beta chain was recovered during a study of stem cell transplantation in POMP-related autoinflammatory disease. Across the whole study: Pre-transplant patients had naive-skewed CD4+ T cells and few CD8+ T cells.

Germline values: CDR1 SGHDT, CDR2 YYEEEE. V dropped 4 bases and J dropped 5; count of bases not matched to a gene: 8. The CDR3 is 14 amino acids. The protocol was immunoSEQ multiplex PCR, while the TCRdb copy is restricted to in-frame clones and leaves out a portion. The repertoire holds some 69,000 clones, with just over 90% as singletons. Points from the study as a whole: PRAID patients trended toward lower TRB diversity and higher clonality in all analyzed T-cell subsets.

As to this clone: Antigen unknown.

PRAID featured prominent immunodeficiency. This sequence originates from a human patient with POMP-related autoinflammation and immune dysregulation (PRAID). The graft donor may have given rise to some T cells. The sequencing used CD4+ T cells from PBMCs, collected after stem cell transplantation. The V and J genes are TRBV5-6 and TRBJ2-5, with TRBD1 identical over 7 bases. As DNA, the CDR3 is TGTGCCAGCAGCCCCACGACAGGGCTGGAGACCCAGTACTTC. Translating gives CASSPTTGLETQYF.